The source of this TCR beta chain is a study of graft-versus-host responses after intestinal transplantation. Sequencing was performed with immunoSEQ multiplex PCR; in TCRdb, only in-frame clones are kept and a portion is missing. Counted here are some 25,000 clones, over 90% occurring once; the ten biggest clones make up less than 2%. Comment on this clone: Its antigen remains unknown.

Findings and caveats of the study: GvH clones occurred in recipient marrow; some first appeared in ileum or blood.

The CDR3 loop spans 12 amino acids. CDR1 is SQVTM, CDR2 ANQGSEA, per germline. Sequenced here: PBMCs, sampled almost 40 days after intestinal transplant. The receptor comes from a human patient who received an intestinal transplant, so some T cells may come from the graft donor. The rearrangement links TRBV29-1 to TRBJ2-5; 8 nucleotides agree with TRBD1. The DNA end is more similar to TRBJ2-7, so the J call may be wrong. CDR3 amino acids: CSVEDRAYEQYF. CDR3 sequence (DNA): TGCAGCGTTGAGGACAGGGCCTACGAGCAGTACTTC.